This TCR beta chain was observed in a study of blood T cell repertoires in COVID-19. Across the study: T cells, B-cell-depleted T cells, or PBMCs provided the cDNA or gDNA that served as material.

Assay used: immunoSEQ multiplex PCR; TCRdb lists only in-frame clones, some missing. The sample shows about 210,000 clones, 80% to 90% of them seen only once. The V gene lost 1 base and the J gene lost 4 bases, with 13 bases spanning the gap. The CDR3 is made up of 15 amino acids. The germline V gene encodes CDR1 LGHNA and CDR2 YSLEER. The chain links TRBV4-3 to TRBJ2-5, with D maybe TRBD2 (6 bases). The receptor was isolated from a man aged 40-49 years with acute or convalescent COVID-19. Sequenced: peripheral blood. Here the CDR3 DNA reads TGCGCCAGCAGCCAAGGTCCGGGAGTGGGAGAGACCCAGTACTTC. Translating it yields CASSQGPGVGETQYF.